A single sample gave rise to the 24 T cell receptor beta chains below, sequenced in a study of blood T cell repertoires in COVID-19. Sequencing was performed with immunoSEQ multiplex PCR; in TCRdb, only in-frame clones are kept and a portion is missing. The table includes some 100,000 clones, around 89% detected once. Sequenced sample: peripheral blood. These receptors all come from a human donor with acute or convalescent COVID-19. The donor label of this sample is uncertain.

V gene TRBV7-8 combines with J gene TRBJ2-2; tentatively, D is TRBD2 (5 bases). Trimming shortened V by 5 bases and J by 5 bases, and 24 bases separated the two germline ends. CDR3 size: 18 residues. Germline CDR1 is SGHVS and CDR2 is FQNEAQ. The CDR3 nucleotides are TGTGCCAGCAGCCGCGATCCGAAATCACCGAGGGAGACCGGGGAGCTGTTTTTT. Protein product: CASSRDPKSPRETGELFF.

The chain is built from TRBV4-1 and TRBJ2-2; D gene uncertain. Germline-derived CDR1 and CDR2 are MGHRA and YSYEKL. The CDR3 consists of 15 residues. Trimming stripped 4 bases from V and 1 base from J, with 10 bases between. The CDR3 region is CASSLTRGNTGELFF. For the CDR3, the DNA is TGCGCCAGCAGCCTTACTCGCGGGAACACCGGGGAGCTGTTTTTT.

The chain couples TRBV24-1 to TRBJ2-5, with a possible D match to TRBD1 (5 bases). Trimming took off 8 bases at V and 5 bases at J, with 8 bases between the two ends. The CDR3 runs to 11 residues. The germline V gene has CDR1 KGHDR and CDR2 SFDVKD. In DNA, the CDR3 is TGTGCCACCAAAAGGGGCGAGACCCAGTACTTC. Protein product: CATKRGETQYF.

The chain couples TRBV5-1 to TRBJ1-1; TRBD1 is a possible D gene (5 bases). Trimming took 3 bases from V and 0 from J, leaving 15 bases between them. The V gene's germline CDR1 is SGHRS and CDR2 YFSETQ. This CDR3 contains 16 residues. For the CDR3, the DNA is TGCGCCAGCAGCTGGGAACCGGGACTTATGAACACTGAAGCTTTCTTT. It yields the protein CASSWEPGLMNTEAFF.

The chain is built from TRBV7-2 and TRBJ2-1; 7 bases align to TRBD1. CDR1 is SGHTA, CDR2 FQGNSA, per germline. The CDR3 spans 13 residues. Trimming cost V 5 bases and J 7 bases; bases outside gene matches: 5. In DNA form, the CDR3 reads TGTGCCAGCAGCGTCGGGACAGTTAATGAGCAGTTCTTC. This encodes CASSVGTVNEQFF.

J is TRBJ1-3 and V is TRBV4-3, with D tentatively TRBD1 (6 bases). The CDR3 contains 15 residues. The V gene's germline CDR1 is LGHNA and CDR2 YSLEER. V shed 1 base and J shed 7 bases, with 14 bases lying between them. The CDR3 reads CASSQATFQGNTIYF. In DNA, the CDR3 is TGCGCCAGCAGCCAAGCGACGTTCCAGGGGAACACCATATATTTT.

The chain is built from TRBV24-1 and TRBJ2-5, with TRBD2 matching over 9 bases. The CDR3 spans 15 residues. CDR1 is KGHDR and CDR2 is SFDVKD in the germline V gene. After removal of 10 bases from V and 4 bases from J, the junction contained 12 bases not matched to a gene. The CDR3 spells CATAPGGRAGETQYF. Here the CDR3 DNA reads TGTGCCACAGCCCCCGGCGGGAGGGCCGGAGAGACCCAGTACTTC.

The CDR3, as DNA: TGCGCCAGCAGCCAAAGGGACAGAGGGGAGGATTCCTATGGCTACACCTTC. Its translation is CASSQRDRGEDSYGYTF. The chain couples TRBV4-3 to TRBJ1-2, with 7 bases aligning to TRBD1. The junction had 13 bases not matched to a gene; V was cut back by 2 bases and J by 4 bases. The CDR3 is 17 amino acids. CDR1 and CDR2 from the germline V gene are LGHNA and YSLEER.

The CDR3 DNA reads as TGTGCCAGCAGTCCGTCTGCGCCGGGAGTAGGTTCCTACGAGCAGTACTTC. Translating gives CASSPSAPGVGSYEQYF. The V gene is TRBV27, the J gene TRBJ2-7, with TRBD2 as a possible D gene (6 bases). The CDR3 loop spans 17 amino acids. V lost 5 bases and J 1 base, leaving 21 bases between the germline ends. Germline loops: CDR1 MNHEY, CDR2 SMNVEV (reference sequence).

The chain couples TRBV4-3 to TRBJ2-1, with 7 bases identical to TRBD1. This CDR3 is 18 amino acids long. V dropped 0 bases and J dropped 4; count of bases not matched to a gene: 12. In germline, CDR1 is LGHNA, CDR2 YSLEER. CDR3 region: CASSQEVRNRGNYNEQFF. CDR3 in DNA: TGCGCCAGCAGCCAAGAGGTCCGAAACAGGGGAAATTACAATGAGCAGTTCTTC.

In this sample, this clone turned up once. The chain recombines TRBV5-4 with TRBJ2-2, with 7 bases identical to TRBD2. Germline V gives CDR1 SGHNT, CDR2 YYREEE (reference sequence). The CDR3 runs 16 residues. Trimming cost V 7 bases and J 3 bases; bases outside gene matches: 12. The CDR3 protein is CASGRAGARDTGELFF. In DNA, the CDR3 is TGTGCCAGCGGGAGGGCTGGGGCGAGGGACACCGGGGAGCTGTTTTTT.

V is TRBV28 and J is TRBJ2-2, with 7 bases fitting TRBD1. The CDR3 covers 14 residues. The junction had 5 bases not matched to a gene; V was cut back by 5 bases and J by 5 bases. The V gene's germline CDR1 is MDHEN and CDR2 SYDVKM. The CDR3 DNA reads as TGTGCCAGCAGTACCTACAGGGGAACCGGGGAGCTGTTTTTT. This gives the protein CASSTYRGTGELFF.

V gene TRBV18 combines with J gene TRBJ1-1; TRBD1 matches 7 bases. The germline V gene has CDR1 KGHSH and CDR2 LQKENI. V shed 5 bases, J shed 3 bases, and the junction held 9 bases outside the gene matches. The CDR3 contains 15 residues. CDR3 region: CASSSSQGVDTEAFF. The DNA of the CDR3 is TGTGCCAGCTCATCGTCCCAGGGGGTGGACACTGAAGCTTTCTTT.

As DNA, the CDR3 is TGTGCCAGCAGCTTAATAGGGGAAGGGGCACCCCTCCACTTT. This gives the protein CASSLIGEGAPLHF. The chain combines TRBV7-9 with TRBJ1-6; D might be TRBD1 (5 bases). The CDR3 consists of 14 residues. V was clipped by 2 bases and J by 11 bases, with 13 bases between them. CDR1 and CDR2 (germline): SEHNR, FQNEAQ (reference sequence).

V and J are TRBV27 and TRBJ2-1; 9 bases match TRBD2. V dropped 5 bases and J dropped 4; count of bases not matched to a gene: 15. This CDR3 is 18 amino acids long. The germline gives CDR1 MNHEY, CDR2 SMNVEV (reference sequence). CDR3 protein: CASSPGGWLAGRYNEQFF. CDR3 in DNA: TGTGCCAGCAGTCCGGGGGGATGGCTAGCGGGAAGGTACAATGAGCAGTTCTTC.

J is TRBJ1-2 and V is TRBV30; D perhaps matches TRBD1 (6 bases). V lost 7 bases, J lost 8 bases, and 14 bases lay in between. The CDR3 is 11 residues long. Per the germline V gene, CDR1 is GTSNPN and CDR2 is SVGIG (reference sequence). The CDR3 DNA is TGTGCCTACACACAGGGTAGCGGCTACACCTTC. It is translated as CAYTQGSGYTF.

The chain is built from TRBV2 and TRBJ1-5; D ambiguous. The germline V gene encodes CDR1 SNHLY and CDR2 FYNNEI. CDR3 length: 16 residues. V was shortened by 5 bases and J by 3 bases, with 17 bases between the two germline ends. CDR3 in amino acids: CASSQRVQVANQPQHF. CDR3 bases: TGTGCCAGCAGTCAGCGGGTTCAGGTGGCCAATCAGCCCCAGCATTTT.

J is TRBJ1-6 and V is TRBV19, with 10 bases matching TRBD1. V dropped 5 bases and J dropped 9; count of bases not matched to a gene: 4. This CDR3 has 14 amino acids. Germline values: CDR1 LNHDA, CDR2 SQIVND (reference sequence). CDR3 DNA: TGTGCCAGTAGTTATGGGGACAGGGGTTCACCCCTCCACTTT. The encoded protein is CASSYGDRGSPLHF.

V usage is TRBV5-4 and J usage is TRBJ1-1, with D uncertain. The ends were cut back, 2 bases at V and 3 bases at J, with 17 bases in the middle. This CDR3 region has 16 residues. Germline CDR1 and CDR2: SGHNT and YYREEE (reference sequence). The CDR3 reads CASSLGLGSGDTEAFF. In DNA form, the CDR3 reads TGTGCCAGCAGCTTAGGACTGGGATCCGGGGACACTGAAGCTTTCTTT.

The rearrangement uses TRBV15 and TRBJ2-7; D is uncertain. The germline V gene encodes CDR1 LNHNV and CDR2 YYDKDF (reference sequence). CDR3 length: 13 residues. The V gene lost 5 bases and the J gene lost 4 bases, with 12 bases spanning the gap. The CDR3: CATSSSPSYEQYF. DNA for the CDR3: TGTGCCACCAGCTCCTCTCCCTCGTACGAGCAGTACTTC.

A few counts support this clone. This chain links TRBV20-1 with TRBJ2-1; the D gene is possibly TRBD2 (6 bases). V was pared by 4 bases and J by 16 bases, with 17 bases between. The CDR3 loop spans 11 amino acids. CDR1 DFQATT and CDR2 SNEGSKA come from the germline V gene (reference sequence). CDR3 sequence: CSATPGLENFF. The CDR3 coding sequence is TGCAGTGCTACACCGGGACTCGAAAACTTCTTC.

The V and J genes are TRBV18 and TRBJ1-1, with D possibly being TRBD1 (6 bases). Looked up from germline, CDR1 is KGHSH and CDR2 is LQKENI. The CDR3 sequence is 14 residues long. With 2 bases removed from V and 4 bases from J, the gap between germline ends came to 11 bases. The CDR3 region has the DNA TGTGCCAGCTCACCATCAGGGGTACCCACTGAAGCTTTCTTT. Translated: CASSPSGVPTEAFF.

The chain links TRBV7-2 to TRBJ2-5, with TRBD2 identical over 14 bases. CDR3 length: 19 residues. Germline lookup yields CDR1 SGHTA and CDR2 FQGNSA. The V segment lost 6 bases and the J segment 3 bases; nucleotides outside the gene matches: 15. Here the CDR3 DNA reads TGTGCCAGCAGACAACACCGGGGGGGACTAGCGGGAGATAAAGAGACCCAGTACTTC. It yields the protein CASRQHRGGLAGDKETQYF.

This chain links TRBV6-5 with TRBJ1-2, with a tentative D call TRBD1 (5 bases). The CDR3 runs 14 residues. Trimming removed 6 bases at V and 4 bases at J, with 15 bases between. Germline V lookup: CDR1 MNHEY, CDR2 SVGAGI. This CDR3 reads CASRGPTASYGYTF. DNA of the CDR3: TGTGCCAGCAGAGGCCCGACAGCATCCTATGGCTACACCTTC.